The 17 T cell receptor beta chains given below trace back to one sample, sequenced in a study of blood T cell repertoires in COVID-19. The method was immunoSEQ multiplex PCR; TCRdb's version includes in-frame clones alone and lacks a portion of them. The sample yields fewer than 250,000 clones, under 90% seen once. Sequencing was carried out using peripheral blood. The receptors shown here come from a man aged 55 to 70 with acute or convalescent COVID-19.

This chain connects TRBV24-1 to TRBJ2-1; 7 bases map to TRBD2. The CDR3 has 16 residues. CDR1 and CDR2 (germline): KGHDR, SFDVKD. The V segment lost 9 bases and the J segment 1 base; nucleotides outside the gene matches: 11. CDR3 nucleotide sequence: TGTGCCACCCCCCAGGTAGCGGGTTTTTCCTACAATGAGCAGTTCTTC. Protein: CATPQVAGFSYNEQFF.

V usage is TRBV9 and J usage is TRBJ2-7; D ambiguous. CDR1 and CDR2 (germline): SGDLS, YYNGEE. Trimming cost V 0 bases and J 3 bases, with 7 bases left between them. The CDR3 loop spans 13 amino acids. This CDR3 reads CASSVGSYYEQYF. The DNA for the CDR3 is TGTGCCAGCAGCGTAGGCAGTTACTACGAGCAGTACTTC.

This chain uses TRBV18 with TRBJ1-1; 7 bases are shared with TRBD1. With 0 bases clipped from V and 4 bases from J, the junction kept 2 bases outside the gene matches. The CDR3 runs to 14 residues. The germline gives CDR1 KGHSH, CDR2 LQKENI. The CDR3 nucleotides read TGTGCCAGCTCACCACCGACAGGGACCACTGAAGCTTTCTTT. Protein sequence: CASSPPTGTTEAFF.

This CDR3 reads CASSDSFSSGANVLTF. CDR3 coding DNA: TGTGCCAGCAGTGACTCCTTCAGCTCTGGGGCCAACGTCCTGACTTTC. V gene TRBV6-4 combines with J gene TRBJ2-6, with unresolved D. Germline-derived CDR1 and CDR2 are MRHNA and SNTAGT. CDR3 size: 16 residues. V was trimmed by 0 bases and J by 0 bases, leaving 6 bases between them.

The chain combines TRBV10-2 with TRBJ1-6; 7 bases are shared with TRBD1. The CDR3 has 18 residues. CDR1 is WSHSY, CDR2 SAAADI, per germline. The junction had 13 bases not matched to a gene; V was cut back by 8 bases and J by 0 bases. CDR3 nucleotides: TGCGCCAGCCTCGGGACAGCGGTTGAGGGCTCCTATAATTCACCCCTCCACTTT. This gives the protein CASLGTAVEGSYNSPLHF.

This clone has a handful of counts. This chain uses TRBV29-1 with TRBJ2-2; 8 bases are shared with TRBD1. Germline CDR1 and CDR2: SQVTM and ANQGSEA. This CDR3 spans 15 amino acids. The ends lost 6 bases at V and 4 bases at J; junction bases unmatched: 10. This chain's CDR3 is CSVSSGGRITGELFF. CDR3 nucleotide sequence: TGCAGCGTCTCCTCAGGGGGCCGGATCACCGGGGAGCTGTTTTTT.

This clone was recorded a few times. V usage is TRBV27 and J usage is TRBJ2-7; weak D call: TRBD2 (5 bases). Trimming left V 5 bases short and J 2 bases short, with 10 bases between. CDR1 and CDR2 from the germline V gene are MNHEY and SMNVEV (reference sequence). This CDR3 comprises 13 residues. CDR3 in DNA: TGTGCCAGCAGTCGAGCCGGGACCTACGAGCAGTACTTC. The encoded protein is CASSRAGTYEQYF.

The V gene is TRBV7-3, the J gene TRBJ2-1; 10 bases fit TRBD2. This CDR3 has 15 residues. In germline, CDR1 is SGHTA, CDR2 FQGTGA. Trimming at V came to 3 bases and at J to 3 bases, leaving 2 bases not matched to a gene. The CDR3 DNA reads as TGTGCCAGCAGCTTTAGCGGGGGGAACTACAATGAGCAGTTCTTC. Protein product: CASSFSGGNYNEQFF.

The gene calls are TRBV5-1 and TRBJ1-6, with D possibly being TRBD1 (5 bases). CDR3 length: 15 residues. The V end lost 2 bases, the J end lost 7 bases, and 13 bases lay between the germline ends. CDR1 is SGHRS, CDR2 YFSETQ, per germline. The CDR3 sequence is CASSFGPGYNSPLHF. CDR3 in DNA: TGCGCCAGCAGCTTTGGCCCAGGGTACAATTCACCCCTCCACTTT.

The chain recombines TRBV11-2 with TRBJ2-7; D is unresolved. This CDR3 spans 14 amino acids. Per the germline V gene, CDR1 is SGHAT and CDR2 is FQNNGV. V was clipped by 0 bases and J by 5 bases, with 11 bases between them. The CDR3 loop reads CASSLDPVRNEQYF. CDR3 DNA: TGTGCCAGCAGCTTAGATCCGGTGCGCAACGAGCAGTACTTC.

The table lists this clone with a few counts. The chain combines TRBV6-5 with TRBJ2-1; 8 bases map to TRBD2. V lost 0 bases, J lost 8 bases, and 9 bases stayed unmatched. Looked up from germline, CDR1 is MNHEY and CDR2 is SVGAGI. The CDR3 is made up of 16 amino acids. In DNA form, the CDR3 reads TGTGCCAGCAGTTACTCCGGGGGGGGGCCCGCCGATGAGCAGTTCTTC. Its protein is CASSYSGGGPADEQFF.

The gene calls are TRBV7-9 and TRBJ2-7; TRBD2 matches 10 bases. Germline lookup yields CDR1 SEHNR and CDR2 FQNEAQ (reference sequence). V lost 2 bases to trimming and J lost 6 bases; unmatched junction nucleotides: 10. The CDR3 is 16 amino acids. The CDR3 loop is CASSLRRTSGRAEQYF. The DNA for the CDR3 is TGTGCCAGCAGCTTACGGAGGACTAGCGGCCGTGCCGAGCAGTACTTC.

By its share, this clone is medium-sized (0.01 to 0.1%). The chain combines TRBV2 with TRBJ2-3; no reliable D call. V lost 3 bases, J lost 7 bases, and 8 bases lay in between. There are 12 residues in the CDR3. Germline CDR1 is SNHLY and CDR2 is FYNNEI. CDR3 protein: CASSDIPYTQYF. The DNA for the CDR3 is TGTGCCAGCAGTGACATTCCATATACGCAGTATTTT.

This chain links TRBV4-2 with TRBJ2-3; 7 bases are a match to TRBD2. This CDR3 spans 16 amino acids. CDR1 and CDR2 from the germline V gene are LGHNA and YNFKEQ. The V segment lost 4 bases and the J segment 2 bases; nucleotides outside the gene matches: 9. CDR3: CASSPPTSPYTDTQYF. In nucleotides, the CDR3 is TGTGCCAGCAGCCCACCGACTAGCCCTTACACAGATACGCAGTATTTT.

The V call is TRBV7-2, the J call TRBJ2-1; the match to TRBD2 covers 7 bases. Germline-derived CDR1 and CDR2 are SGHTA and FQGNSA. Trimming took 3 bases from V and 9 from J; bases not matched to a gene: 11. CDR3 length: 15 amino acids. CDR3 in amino acids: CASSFGAGTPSEQFF. In DNA form, the CDR3 reads TGTGCCAGCAGCTTCGGAGCGGGGACCCCGAGTGAGCAGTTCTTC.

This clone was detected only a few times. CDR3 in amino acids: CASSIVLAGGKETQYF. CDR3 bases: TGTGCCAGTAGTATAGTTCTAGCGGGGGGGAAAGAGACCCAGTACTTC. This chain joins TRBV19 and TRBJ2-5; 12 bases are a match to TRBD2. The CDR3 length is 16 residues. V shed 1 base, J shed 3 bases, and the junction held 3 bases outside the gene matches. The V gene's germline CDR1 is LNHDA and CDR2 SQIVND (reference sequence).

V and J are TRBV19 and TRBJ1-5; D is unresolved. The CDR3 has 12 amino acids. From germline, CDR1 is LNHDA and CDR2 SQIVND (reference sequence). With 6 bases removed from V and 11 bases from J, the gap between germline ends came to 14 bases. The CDR3 spells CASREGARAQHF. CDR3 coding DNA: TGTGCCAGTAGAGAGGGCGCTAGGGCCCAGCATTTT.